The sequence of this TCR beta chain was determined in a study of T-cell reconstitution after alpha-beta-depleted transplantation in children. This clonotype has at least ten counts. Unique molecular identifiers featured in how the TCRbeta library was prepared. TCRdb re-analysed the PCR reads in MiXCR, keeping a single row per CDR3 protein. The sample holds 400,000 to 500,000 distinct CDR3 sequences, about a tenth seen once. V was shortened by 4 bases and J by 0 bases, with 13 bases between the two germline ends. The CDR3 runs 16 residues. The V call is TRBV12-3 or TRBV12-4, the J call TRBJ2-4; no definite D call. This TCR was recovered from a human donor who donated a stem cell graft to a child with acute myeloid leukemia. Specimen: PBMCs from the stem cell graft donor, collected from the stem cell graft. CDR3 loop: CASSSSGELAKNIQYF. The CDR3, as DNA: TGTGCCAGCAGTTCGTCGGGTGAGCTAGCCAAAAACATTCAGTACTTC.